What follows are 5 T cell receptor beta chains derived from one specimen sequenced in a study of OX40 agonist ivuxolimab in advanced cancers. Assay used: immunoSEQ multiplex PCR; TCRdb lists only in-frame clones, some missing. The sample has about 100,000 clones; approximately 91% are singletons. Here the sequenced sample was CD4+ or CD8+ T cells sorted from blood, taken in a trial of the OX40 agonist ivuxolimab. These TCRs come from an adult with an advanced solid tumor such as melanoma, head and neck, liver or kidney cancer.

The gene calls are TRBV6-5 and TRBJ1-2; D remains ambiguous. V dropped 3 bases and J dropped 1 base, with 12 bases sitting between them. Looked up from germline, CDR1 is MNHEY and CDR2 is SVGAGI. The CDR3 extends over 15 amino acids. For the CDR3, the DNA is TGTGCCAGCAGTTATCGTGGGATTATTAACTATGGCTACACCTTC. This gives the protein CASSYRGIINYGYTF.

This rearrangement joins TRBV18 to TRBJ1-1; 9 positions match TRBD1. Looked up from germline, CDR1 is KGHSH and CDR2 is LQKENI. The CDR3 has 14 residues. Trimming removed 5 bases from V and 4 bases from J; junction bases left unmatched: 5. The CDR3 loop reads CASSGVDRGTEAFF. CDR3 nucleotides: TGTGCCAGCTCAGGGGTGGACAGGGGCACTGAAGCTTTCTTT.

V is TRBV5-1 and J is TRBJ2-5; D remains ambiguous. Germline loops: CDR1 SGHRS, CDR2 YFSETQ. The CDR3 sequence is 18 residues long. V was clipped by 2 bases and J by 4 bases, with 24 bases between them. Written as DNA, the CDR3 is TGCGCCAGCAGCTTTTATCGAAGTGAGTTGTCCACGGGAGAGACCCAGTACTTC. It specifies CASSFYRSELSTGETQYF.

The CDR3 DNA reads TGTGCCAGCAGTTTCCAGTTAACAGGGGGGTCACCCCTCCACTTT. Translated: CASSFQLTGGSPLHF. The J gene is TRBJ1-6, the V gene TRBV28; TRBD1 aligns across 8 bases. The CDR3 runs to 15 residues. Looked up from germline, CDR1 is MDHEN and CDR2 is SYDVKM. V shed 3 bases and J 10 bases; nucleotides not matched to a gene: 8.

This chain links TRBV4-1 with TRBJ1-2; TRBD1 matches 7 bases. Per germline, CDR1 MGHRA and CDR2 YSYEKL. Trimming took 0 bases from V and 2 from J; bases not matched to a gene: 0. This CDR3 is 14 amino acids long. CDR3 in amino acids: CASSQETGNYGYTF. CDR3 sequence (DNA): TGCGCCAGCAGCCAAGAGACAGGGAACTATGGCTACACCTTC.